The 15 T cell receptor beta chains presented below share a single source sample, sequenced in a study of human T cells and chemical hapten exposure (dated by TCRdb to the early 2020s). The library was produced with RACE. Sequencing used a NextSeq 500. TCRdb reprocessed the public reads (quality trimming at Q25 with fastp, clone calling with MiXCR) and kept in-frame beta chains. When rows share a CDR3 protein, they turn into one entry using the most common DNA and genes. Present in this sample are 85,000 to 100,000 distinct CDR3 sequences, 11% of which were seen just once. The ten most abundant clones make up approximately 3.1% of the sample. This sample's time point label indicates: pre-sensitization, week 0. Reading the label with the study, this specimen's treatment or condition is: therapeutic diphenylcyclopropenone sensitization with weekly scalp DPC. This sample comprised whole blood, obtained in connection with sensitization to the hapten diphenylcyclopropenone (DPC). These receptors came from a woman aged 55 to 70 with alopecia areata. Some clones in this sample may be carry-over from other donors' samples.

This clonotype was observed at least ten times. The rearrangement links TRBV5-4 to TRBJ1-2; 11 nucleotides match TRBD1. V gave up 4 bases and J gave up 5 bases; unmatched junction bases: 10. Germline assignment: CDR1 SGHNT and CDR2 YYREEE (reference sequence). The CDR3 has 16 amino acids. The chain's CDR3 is CASSHVPGQGVYGYTF. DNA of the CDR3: TGTGCCAGCAGCCACGTCCCGGGACAGGGGGTATATGGCTACACCTTC.

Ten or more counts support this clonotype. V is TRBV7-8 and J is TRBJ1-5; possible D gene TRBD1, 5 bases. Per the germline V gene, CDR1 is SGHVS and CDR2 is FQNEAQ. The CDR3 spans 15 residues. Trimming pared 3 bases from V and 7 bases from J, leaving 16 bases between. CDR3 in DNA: TGTGCCAGCAGCTTGAGCCCGGGGCCCCGGCAGCCCCAGCATTTT. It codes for CASSLSPGPRQPQHF.

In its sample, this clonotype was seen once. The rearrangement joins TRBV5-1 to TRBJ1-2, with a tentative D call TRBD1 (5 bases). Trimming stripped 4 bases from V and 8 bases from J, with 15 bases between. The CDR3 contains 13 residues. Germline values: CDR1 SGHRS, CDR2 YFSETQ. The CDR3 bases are TGCGCCAGCAGCCGGGGCTCCGAACAGGGCTACACCTTC. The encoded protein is CASSRGSEQGYTF.

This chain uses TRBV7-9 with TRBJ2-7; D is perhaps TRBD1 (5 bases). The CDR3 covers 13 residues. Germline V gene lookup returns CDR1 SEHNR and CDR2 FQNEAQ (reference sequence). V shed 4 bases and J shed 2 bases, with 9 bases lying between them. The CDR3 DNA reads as TGTGCCAGCAGCTCGACAGAGACCTACGAGCAGTACTTC. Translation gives CASSSTETYEQYF.

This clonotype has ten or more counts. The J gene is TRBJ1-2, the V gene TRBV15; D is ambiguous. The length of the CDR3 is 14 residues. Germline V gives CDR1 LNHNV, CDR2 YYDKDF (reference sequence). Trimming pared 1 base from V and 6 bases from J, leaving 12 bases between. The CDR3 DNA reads TGTGCCACCAGCAGAGTTAGGAATTCGCATGGCTACACCTTC. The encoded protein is CATSRVRNSHGYTF.

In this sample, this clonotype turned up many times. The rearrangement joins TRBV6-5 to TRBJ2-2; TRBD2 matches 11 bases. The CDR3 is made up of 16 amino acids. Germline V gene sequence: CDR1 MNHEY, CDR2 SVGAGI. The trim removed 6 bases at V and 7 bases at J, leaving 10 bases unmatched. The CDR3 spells CASSLAGGFAGGELFF. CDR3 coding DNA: TGTGCCAGCAGCCTAGCGGGGGGCTTCGCGGGCGGGGAGCTGTTTTTT.

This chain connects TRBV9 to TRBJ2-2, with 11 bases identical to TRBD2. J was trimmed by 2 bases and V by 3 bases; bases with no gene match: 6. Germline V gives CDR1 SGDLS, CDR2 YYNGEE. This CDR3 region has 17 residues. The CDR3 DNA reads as TGTGCCAGCAGCGATCGACTAGCGGGGAGTAACACCGGGGAGCTGTTTTTT. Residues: CASSDRLAGSNTGELFF. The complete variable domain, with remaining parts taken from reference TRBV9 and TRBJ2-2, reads DSGVTQTPKHLITATGQRVTLRCSPRSGDLSVYWYQQSLDQGLQFLIQYYNGEERAKGNILERFSAQQFPDLHSELNLSSLELGDSALYFCASSDRLAGSNTGELFFGEGSRLTVL.

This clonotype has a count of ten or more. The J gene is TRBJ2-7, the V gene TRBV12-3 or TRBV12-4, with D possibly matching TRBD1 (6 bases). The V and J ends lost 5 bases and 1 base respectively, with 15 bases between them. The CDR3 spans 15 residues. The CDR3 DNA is TGTGCCAGCAGTAAGCGACAGGACGGATCCTACGAGCAGTACTTC. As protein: CASSKRQDGSYEQYF.

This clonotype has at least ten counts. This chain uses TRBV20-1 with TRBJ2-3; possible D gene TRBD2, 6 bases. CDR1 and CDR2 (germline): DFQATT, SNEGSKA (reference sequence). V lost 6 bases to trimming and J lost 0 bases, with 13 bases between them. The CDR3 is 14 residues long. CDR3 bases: TGCAGTGCACTGCGGGGCCCTAGCACAGATACGCAGTATTTT. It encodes CSALRGPSTDTQYF.

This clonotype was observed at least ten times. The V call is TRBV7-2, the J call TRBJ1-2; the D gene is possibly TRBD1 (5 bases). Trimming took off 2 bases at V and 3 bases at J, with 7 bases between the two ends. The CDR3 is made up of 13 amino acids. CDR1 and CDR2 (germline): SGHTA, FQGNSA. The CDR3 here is CASSLQGDYGYTF. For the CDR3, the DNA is TGTGCCAGCAGCTTACAGGGAGACTATGGCTACACCTTC.

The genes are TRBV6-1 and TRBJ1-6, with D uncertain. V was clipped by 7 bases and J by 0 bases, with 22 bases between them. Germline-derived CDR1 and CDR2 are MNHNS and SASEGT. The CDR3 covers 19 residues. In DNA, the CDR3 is TGTGCCAGCACGACGAGGGAAGCATTTGCAAGCTCCTATAATTCACCCCTCCACTTT. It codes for CASTTREAFASSYNSPLHF.

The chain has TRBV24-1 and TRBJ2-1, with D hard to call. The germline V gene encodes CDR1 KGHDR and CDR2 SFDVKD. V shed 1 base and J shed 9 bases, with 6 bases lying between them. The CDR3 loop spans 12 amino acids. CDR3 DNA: TGTGCCACCAGTGATTTTTGGGGTGAGCAGTTCTTC. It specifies CATSDFWGEQFF.

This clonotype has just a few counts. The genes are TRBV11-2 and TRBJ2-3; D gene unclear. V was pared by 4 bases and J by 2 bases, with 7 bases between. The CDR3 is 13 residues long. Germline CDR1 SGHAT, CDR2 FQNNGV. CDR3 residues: CASSSPYTDTQYF. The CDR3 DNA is TGTGCCAGCAGCTCACCGTACACAGATACGCAGTATTTT.

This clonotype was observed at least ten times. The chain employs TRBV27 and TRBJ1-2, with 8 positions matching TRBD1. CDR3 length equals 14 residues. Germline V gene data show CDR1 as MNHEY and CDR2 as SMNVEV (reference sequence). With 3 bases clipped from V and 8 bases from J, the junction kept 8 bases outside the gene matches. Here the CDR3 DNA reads TGTGCCAGCAGTTTCTACGACAGGGGTATCGGCTACACCTTC. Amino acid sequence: CASSFYDRGIGYTF.

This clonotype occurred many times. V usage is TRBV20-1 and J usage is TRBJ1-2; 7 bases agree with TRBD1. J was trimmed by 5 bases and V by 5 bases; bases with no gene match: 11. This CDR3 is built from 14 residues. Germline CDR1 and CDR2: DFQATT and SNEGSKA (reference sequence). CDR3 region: CSALRQGILYGYTF. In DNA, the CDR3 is TGCAGTGCTCTCCGACAGGGTATTCTTTATGGCTACACCTTC.